This TCR beta chain was sequenced during a study of blood T cell repertoires in COVID-19. Trimming removed 6 bases from V and 7 bases from J, with 14 bases in between. Per the germline V gene, CDR1 is KGHDR and CDR2 is SFDVKD. The CDR3 is 14 amino acids. Repertoires were generated with immunoSEQ multiplex PCR, while TCRdb's copy carries only in-frame clones and drops some. The table records about 430,000 clones, 70% to 90% of them present only once. The clonotype was recovered from a woman in her twenties or thirties with acute COVID-19. The sample comprised PBMCs or T cells enriched from blood (not recorded which). This chain joins TRBV24-1 and TRBJ1-4; TRBD1 is a possible D gene (6 bases). CDR3 sequence: CATSTGGVSEKLFF. The CDR3 coding sequence is TGTGCCACCAGTACGGGGGGCGTGAGTGAAAAACTGTTTTTT.